This paragraph covers one T cell receptor beta chain sequence. Antigen: not known. PCR was performed using 60 Vbeta and 13 Jbeta primers. Produced via immunoSEQ multiplex PCR; TCRdb's table is partial and in-frame only. The profile covers approximately 190,000 clones, with approximately 85% appearing a single time and under 0.9% taken by the ten largest. This sample was taken from a study of cytomegalovirus exposure and HLA in healthy donors. Whole-study results and caveats: Later work associated around 18,000 TCR beta sequences with HLA alleles at 0.05 false discovery rate.

CDR1 and CDR2 (germline): SGHRS, YFSETQ. The V and J ends lost 5 bases and 6 bases, in that order; junction bases with no gene match: 12. The CDR3 contains 15 residues. Material: PBMCs. This TCR was sampled from a woman aged 18-30 years in good health and CMV-seronegative. The J gene is TRBJ1-1, the V gene TRBV5-1; 8 bases agree with TRBD1. CDR3 amino acids: CASRPGQEKFAEAFF. In DNA form, the CDR3 reads TGCGCCAGCAGACCGGGACAGGAGAAATTCGCTGAAGCTTTCTTT.